Each of the 23 T cell receptor beta chains below was sequenced from the same sample in a study of radiotherapy plus CTLA-4 blockade in lung cancer. Measured with immunoSEQ multiplex PCR; TCRdb has only the in-frame clones, and not every one. The sample records some 110,000 clones, 70% to 85% being singletons. The starting material was peripheral blood, obtained from a patient treated with radiotherapy plus ipilimumab. These receptor sequences come from a human donor with non-small cell lung cancer that progressed on radiotherapy plus ipilimumab. Some clones in this sample may be carry-over from other donors' samples.

The chain carries TRBV18 and TRBJ1-6; no reliable D call. The length of the CDR3 is 13 residues. V lost 2 bases to trimming and J lost 10 bases, with 9 bases between them. Germline values: CDR1 KGHSH, CDR2 LQKENI. The DNA for the CDR3 is TGTGCCAGCTCACCAACGTTAAGCTCACCCCTCCACTTT. It encodes CASSPTLSSPLHF.

The chain combines TRBV19 with TRBJ2-3; tentatively, D is TRBD2 (5 bases). Between the trimmed V and J ends, which lost 5 bases and 10 bases, there was a span of 10 bases. CDR1 LNHDA and CDR2 SQIVND come from the germline V gene (reference sequence). This CDR3 has 11 amino acids. CDR3 DNA: TGTGCCAGTAGTGAACAGAGGGCGCAGTATTTT. It is translated as CASSEQRAQYF.

The DNA of the CDR3 is TGCGCCAGCAGCCAAGAGTGGAACGGGGCAGCCTACGAGCAGTACTTC. Residues: CASSQEWNGAAYEQYF. The chain joins TRBV4-3 to TRBJ2-7; the D call may be TRBD1 or TRBD2 (5 bases each). Germline CDR1 LGHNA, CDR2 YSLEER. The ends were cut back, 0 bases at V and 2 bases at J, with 14 bases in the middle. This CDR3 comprises 16 residues.

V usage is TRBV7-3 and J usage is TRBJ1-1; D possibly corresponds to TRBD1 (6 bases). V shed 5 bases and J shed 3 bases, with 13 bases lying between them. CDR3 size: 14 residues. Per the germline V gene, CDR1 is SGHTA and CDR2 is FQGTGA. CDR3 protein: CASSAQGGDTEAFF. The CDR3 DNA reads TGTGCCAGCAGCGCACAGGGTGGGGACACTGAAGCTTTCTTT.

The rearrangement uses TRBV11-1 and TRBJ1-5; TRBD1 agrees at 7 bases. The trim removed 5 bases at V and 0 bases at J, leaving 4 bases unmatched. CDR3 size: 15 residues. Germline CDR1 SGHAT, CDR2 FQDESV (reference sequence). The CDR3 loop reads CASSRDRNSNQPQHF. DNA of the CDR3: TGTGCCAGCAGCAGGGACAGAAATAGCAATCAGCCCCAGCATTTT.

The rearrangement joins TRBV7-3 to TRBJ2-1, with 8 bases aligning to TRBD2. The CDR3 has 15 amino acids. Germline V gene data show CDR1 as SGHTA and CDR2 as FQGTGA. V lost 0 bases and J lost 4; bases outside the gene matches: 2. The chain's CDR3 is CASSLTSGMYNEQFF. As DNA, the CDR3 is TGTGCCAGCAGCTTAACTAGCGGGATGTACAATGAGCAGTTCTTC.

By proportion, this clone is medium-sized (0.01 to 0.1%). The V gene is TRBV28, the J gene TRBJ2-2, with 9 bases that match TRBD2. V was clipped by 6 bases and J by 2 bases; unmatched bases: 7. Germline CDR1 is MDHEN and CDR2 is SYDVKM. The CDR3 is made up of 16 amino acids. CDR3 region: CASRIRGLANTGELFF. The CDR3 nucleotides read TGTGCCAGCAGGATACGGGGACTAGCAAACACCGGGGAGCTGTTTTTT.

The chain joins TRBV2 to TRBJ2-7; possible D gene TRBD1, 5 bases. Germline CDR1 reads SNHLY; CDR2 reads FYNNEI. Trimming pared 10 bases from V and 4 bases from J, leaving 26 bases between. This CDR3 spans 16 amino acids. The CDR3 DNA reads TGTGCCACTCCAGCTAGTGCAGGGCTGGAATCGTACGAGCAGTACTTC. Translating gives CATPASAGLESYEQYF.

The chain combines TRBV6-1 with TRBJ1-5, with TRBD1 as a possible D gene (5 bases). V lost 8 bases and J lost 3, with 14 bases in between. This CDR3 is built from 14 residues. Germline lookup yields CDR1 MNHNS and CDR2 SASEGT. The DNA of the CDR3 is TGTGCCAGCCAGCTGGGACCGATCAATCAGCCCCAGCATTTT. Its translation is CASQLGPINQPQHF.

This clone appeared a single time. One end of the junction does not line up with germline, which may come from a read error. The chain employs TRBV7-7 and TRBJ2-3; no clear D. This CDR3 has 15 residues. Germline-derived CDR1 and CDR2 are SSHAT and FNYEAQ (reference sequence). The CDR3: CASSFTEDATDTQYF. CDR3 nucleotides: TGTGCTAGCAGCTTCACAGAAGACGCCACAGATACGCAGTATTTT.

V gene TRBV4-3 combines with J gene TRBJ1-2; D unresolved. The CDR3 runs 16 residues. Germline CDR1 and CDR2: LGHNA and YSLEER. Trimming cost V 0 bases and J 0 bases, with 11 bases left between them. CDR3 sequence reads: CASSQDGRIPNYGYTF. DNA of the CDR3: TGCGCCAGCAGCCAAGATGGTAGAATTCCTAACTATGGCTACACCTTC.

The chain is built from TRBV5-4 and TRBJ2-1; 8 positions match TRBD2. With 2 bases clipped from V and 5 bases from J, the junction kept 9 bases outside the gene matches. The CDR3 is 16 residues long. Germline CDR1 is SGHNT and CDR2 is YYREEE (reference sequence). The CDR3 loop is CASSFFRGGGHNEQFF. CDR3 nucleotides: TGTGCCAGCAGCTTCTTTAGGGGCGGGGGGCACAATGAGCAGTTCTTC.

The chain links TRBV6-1 to TRBJ1-2; D possibly corresponds to TRBD1 (5 bases). This CDR3 spans 13 amino acids. Germline lookup yields CDR1 MNHNS and CDR2 SASEGT. V was clipped by 6 bases and J by 7 bases, with 15 bases between them. CDR3 sequence reads: CASSPPGRAGYTF. Here the CDR3 DNA reads TGTGCCAGCAGCCCGCCAGGCAGGGCTGGCTACACCTTC.

The rearrangement joins TRBV19 to TRBJ2-7, with D possibly being TRBD1 (5 bases). The CDR3 consists of 15 residues. Trimming took off 3 bases at V and 4 bases at J, with 16 bases between the two ends. Germline-derived CDR1 and CDR2 are LNHDA and SQIVND (reference sequence). The CDR3 loop is CASSIAQGSGYEQYF. CDR3 nucleotide sequence: TGTGCCAGTAGTATCGCCCAGGGTTCCGGTTACGAGCAGTACTTC.

In its sample, this clone was seen once. The chain combines TRBV4-3 with TRBJ2-5; a possible D gene is TRBD2 (6 bases). V was trimmed by 1 base and J by 5 bases, leaving 14 bases between them. This CDR3 has 15 residues. Germline V gene sequence: CDR1 LGHNA, CDR2 YSLEER. CDR3 coding DNA: TGCGCCAGCAGCCAAGTTTTCGGGGGACCTGAGACCCAGTACTTC. It yields the protein CASSQVFGGPETQYF.

The rearrangement joins TRBV28 to TRBJ1-1; no definite D call. V was clipped by 6 bases and J by 6 bases, with 14 bases between them. This CDR3 is built from 13 residues. Germline loops: CDR1 MDHEN, CDR2 SYDVKM. CDR3 in DNA: TGTGCCAGCAGACCCTCGGAGGTGGCTGAAGCTTTCTTT. The encoded protein is CASRPSEVAEAFF.

The chain carries TRBV6-1 and TRBJ2-4; the match to TRBD1 covers 8 bases. The CDR3 sequence is 16 residues long. The V segment lost 1 base and the J segment 8 bases; nucleotides outside the gene matches: 10. The V gene's germline CDR1 is MNHNS and CDR2 SASEGT. The CDR3 reads CASSEVRTGRRDIQYF. In nucleotides, the CDR3 is TGTGCCAGCAGTGAAGTAAGGACAGGGCGGAGGGACATTCAGTACTTC.

The V call is TRBV9, the J call TRBJ2-5, with TRBD1 as a possible D gene (5 bases). This CDR3 region has 12 residues. Trimming removed 4 bases at V and 5 bases at J, with 9 bases between. Germline V gene sequence: CDR1 SGDLS, CDR2 YYNGEE. CDR3 sequence: CASSTHRETQYF. In DNA form, the CDR3 reads TGTGCCAGCAGCACTCACAGGGAGACCCAGTACTTC.

The rearrangement uses TRBV5-4 and TRBJ2-5; 9 bases line up with TRBD1. The DNA end is a closer match to TRBJ2-7, so the J assignment may be wrong. Germline CDR1 and CDR2: SGHNT and YYREEE (reference sequence). CDR3 size: 15 residues. CDR3 DNA: TGTGCCAGCAGCTTGAAGGACAGGGGTGTCGGCGAGCAGTACTTC. Encoded protein: CASSLKDRGVGEQYF.

The chain has TRBV7-9 and TRBJ1-4, with D tentatively TRBD1 (6 bases). CDR1 is SEHNR and CDR2 is FQNEAQ in the germline V gene (reference sequence). Trimming left V 2 bases short and J 5 bases short, with 12 bases between. The CDR3 covers 15 residues. In nucleotides, the CDR3 is TGTGCCAGCAGCTTATTACAGGGTTTAAATGAAAAACTGTTTTTT. Amino acids: CASSLLQGLNEKLFF.

This clone was found a few times. The chain couples TRBV9 to TRBJ2-2; TRBD1 agrees at 8 bases. With 0 bases clipped from V and 7 bases from J, the junction kept 5 bases outside the gene matches. Per the germline V gene, CDR1 is SGDLS and CDR2 is YYNGEE. CDR3 length: 15 amino acids. CDR3 DNA sequence: TGTGCCAGCAGCGTAGTGGCAGGGGGCCTCGGGGAGCTGTTTTTT. This codes for CASSVVAGGLGELFF.

This clone has only a few counts. The CDR3 is CASSINLRTNEKLFF. For the CDR3, the DNA is TGTGCCAGTAGTATCAACTTGCGGACTAATGAAAAACTGTTTTTT. V is TRBV19 and J is TRBJ1-4; D uncertain. The CDR3 has 15 amino acids. V lost 3 bases, J lost 2 bases, and 10 bases lay in between. Per germline, CDR1 LNHDA and CDR2 SQIVND (reference sequence).

In this sample, this clone turned up a few times. The chain links TRBV7-2 to TRBJ2-1, with D perhaps TRBD1 (5 bases). The germline V and J ends were trimmed by 1 base and 4 bases, with 11 bases remaining between them. CDR1 is SGHTA and CDR2 is FQGNSA in the germline V gene. The CDR3 is 15 amino acids. In nucleotides, the CDR3 is TGTGCCAGCAGCTTAGAACTCAGGGCGTACAATGAGCAGTTCTTC. This encodes CASSLELRAYNEQFF.